The 11 T cell receptor beta chains below all came from one sample that was sequenced in a study of beta chain features in type 1 diabetes. All of the isolated RNA was reverse transcribed, so expressed TCRB transcripts were sequenced. TCRdb's copy holds only in-frame clones and misses some; the assay was immunoSEQ multiplex PCR. The sample has about 220,000 clones; about a tenth are singletons. Material: central memory CD4+ T cells from blood. All receptors come from a man aged 18 to 30 in good health.

V usage is TRBV30 and J usage is TRBJ2-7; no definite D call. V was pared by 1 base and J by 6 bases, with 10 bases between. CDR3 length: 12 residues. Germline V gene data show CDR1 as GTSNPN and CDR2 as SVGIG (reference sequence). DNA for the CDR3: TGTGCCTGGAGTGGTAGTGTTCTCGAGCAGTACTTC. It is translated as CAWSGSVLEQYF.

The chain recombines TRBV5-1 with TRBJ2-1, with D perhaps matching TRBD2 (6 bases). Germline CDR1 SGHRS, CDR2 YFSETQ. Trimming stripped 0 bases from V and 5 bases from J, with 9 bases between. The CDR3 covers 14 residues. CDR3 sequence (DNA): TGCGCCAGCAGCTTGGACAGCGGGCACAATGAGCAGTTCTTC. It codes for CASSLDSGHNEQFF.

The rearrangement joins TRBV28 to TRBJ1-5; D is ambiguous. V lost 2 bases and J lost 4, with 9 bases in between. The CDR3 loop spans 14 amino acids. Looked up from germline, CDR1 is MDHEN and CDR2 is SYDVKM. For the CDR3, the DNA is TGTGCCAGCAGTTTAGAGGAGAGAAATCAGCCCCAGCATTTT. Translating it yields CASSLEERNQPQHF.

The chain links TRBV7-9 to TRBJ2-7; TRBD2 aligns across 12 bases. Per the germline V gene, CDR1 is SEHNR and CDR2 is FQNEAQ (reference sequence). The CDR3 sequence is 15 residues long. V was clipped by 5 bases and J by 4 bases; unmatched bases: 6. The CDR3, as DNA: TGTGCCAGCAGCCCGCGGACTAGCGGGGCATACGAGCAGTACTTC. Protein: CASSPRTSGAYEQYF.

J is TRBJ2-7 and V is TRBV23-1; the D gene is possibly TRBD2 (6 bases). Being an ORF, TRBV23-1 has a function that is uncertain. Trimming removed 4 bases at V and 0 bases at J, with 13 bases between. The CDR3 sequence is 15 residues long. The chain's CDR3 is CASSPPRLGSYEQYF. Here the CDR3 DNA reads TGCGCCAGCAGTCCCCCGCGACTAGGCTCCTACGAGCAGTACTTC.

This clone was picked up a small number of times. The chain is built from TRBV2 and TRBJ2-7; perhaps TRBD1 as D (5 bases). CDR3 length: 14 residues. The germline V gene has CDR1 SNHLY and CDR2 FYNNEI. The V and J ends lost 5 bases and 5 bases respectively, with 16 bases between them. DNA for the CDR3: TGTGCCAGCAGTCCAGGCCGCCAAGGGGACGAGCAGTACTTC. This encodes CASSPGRQGDEQYF.

This clone has just a few counts. V usage is TRBV7-8 and J usage is TRBJ2-1; TRBD1 matches at 8 bases. The V gene end was trimmed by 3 bases and the J gene end by 3 bases; junction bases not matched to a gene: 1. The CDR3 has 14 residues. Germline CDR1 SGHVS, CDR2 FQNEAQ. The CDR3 region has the DNA TGTGCCAGCAGCTTCGACAGGGGCTACAATGAGCAGTTCTTC. Translated: CASSFDRGYNEQFF.

This clone was recorded at least ten times. The chain is built from TRBV27 and TRBJ1-1; no clear D gene. Germline V gene data show CDR1 as MNHEY and CDR2 as SMNVEV (reference sequence). The CDR3 runs 13 residues. The germline V and J ends were trimmed by 6 bases and 0 bases, with 8 bases remaining between them. CDR3 amino acids: CASRRYMNTEAFF. The CDR3 region has the DNA TGTGCCAGCAGGAGATACATGAACACTGAAGCTTTCTTT.

This clone was counted a few times. The chain recombines TRBV18 with TRBJ1-4, with TRBD1 as a possible D gene (6 bases). V was shortened by 1 base and J by 8 bases, with 11 bases between the two germline ends. Germline-derived CDR1 and CDR2 are KGHSH and LQKENI. This CDR3 has 14 amino acids. The CDR3 sequence: CASSPQQGGEKLFF. The CDR3 DNA reads as TGTGCCAGCTCACCACAACAGGGTGGGGAAAAACTGTTTTTT.

This clone was observed a few times. The chain uses TRBV7-9 and TRBJ2-7; D possibly corresponds to TRBD2 (5 bases). The CDR3 is made up of 11 amino acids. With 3 bases removed from V and 6 bases from J, the gap between germline ends came to 6 bases. From germline, CDR1 is SEHNR and CDR2 FQNEAQ (reference sequence). CDR3 region: CASSFGVEQYF. CDR3 in DNA: TGTGCCAGCAGCTTCGGGGTCGAGCAGTACTTC.

The chain has TRBV7-8 and TRBJ2-3, with 10 nucleotides matching TRBD2. The CDR3 length is 15 residues. Germline values: CDR1 SGHVS, CDR2 FQNEAQ. V was clipped by 8 bases and J by 6 bases; unmatched bases: 11. The CDR3 sequence is CASLIGGLAYDTQYF. The DNA of the CDR3 is TGTGCCAGCCTCATAGGGGGACTAGCGTACGATACGCAGTATTTT. Together with reference TRBV7-8 and TRBJ2-3, the CDR3 gives the full variable domain: GAGVSQSPRYKVAKRGQDVALRCDPISGHVSLFWYQQALGQGPEFLTYFQNEAQLDKSGLPSDRFFAERPEGSVSTLKIQRTQQEDSAVYLCASLIGGLAYDTQYFGPGTRLTVL.